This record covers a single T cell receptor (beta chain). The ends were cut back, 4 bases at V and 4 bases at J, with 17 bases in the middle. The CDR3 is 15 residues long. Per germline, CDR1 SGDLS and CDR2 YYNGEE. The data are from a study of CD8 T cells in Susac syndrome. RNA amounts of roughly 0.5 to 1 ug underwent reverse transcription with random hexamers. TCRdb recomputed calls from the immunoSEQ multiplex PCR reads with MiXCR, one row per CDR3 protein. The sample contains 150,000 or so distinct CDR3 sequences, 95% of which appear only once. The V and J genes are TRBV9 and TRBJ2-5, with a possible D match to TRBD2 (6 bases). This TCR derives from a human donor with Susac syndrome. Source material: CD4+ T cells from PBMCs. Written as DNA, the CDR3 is TGTGCCAGCAGCACCACCCCTAGCGTCAGAGAGACCCAGTACTTC. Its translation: CASSTTPSVRETQYF.